This is a list of T cell receptor beta chains from one sample in a study of blood T cell repertoires in COVID-19. Here immunoSEQ multiplex PCR was the method, and the copy in TCRdb shows in-frame clones only, minus some. The profile shows a few hundred thousand clones, approximately 86% of them singletons. The source material was peripheral blood. These receptor sequences come from a man aged 25-45 years with active or convalescent COVID-19. Both conserved end residues are part of each CDR3. D genes are given only for firm matches. Rows may omit the clone size; those that give it use once, few, many or a size class.

J gene: TRBJ1-4
clone size: few
V gene: TRBV25-1
D gene: NA
CDR3 DNA: TGTGCCAGCCGGTCCCAAACTAATGAAAAACTGTTTTTT
CDR3 protein: CASRSQTNEKLFF

J gene: TRBJ1-1
clone size: NA
V gene: TRBV3-1/TRBV3-2
D gene: TRBD1
CDR3 DNA: TGTGCCAGCAGCCCCACCGGGACAGGGGGAGCCACTGAAGCTTTCTTT
CDR3 protein: CASSPTGTGGATEAFF

J gene: TRBJ2-2
clone size: NA
V gene: TRBV2
D gene: NA
CDR3 DNA: TGTGCCAGCAGTGAAGCGCGGGACACCGGGGAGCTGTTTTTT
CDR3 protein: CASSEARDTGELFF

J gene: TRBJ1-1
clone size: NA
V gene: TRBV18
D gene: NA
CDR3 DNA: TGTGCCAGCTCACCGGAGGGGAACACTGAAGCTTTCTTT
CDR3 protein: CASSPEGNTEAFF

J gene: TRBJ2-7
clone size: NA
V gene: TRBV2
D gene: NA
CDR3 DNA: TGTGCCAGCAGCGAGGGACTCTATACCTACGAGCAGTACTTC
CDR3 protein: CASSEGLYTYEQYF

J gene: TRBJ1-3
clone size: NA
V gene: TRBV5-1
D gene: NA
CDR3 DNA: TGCGCCAGCAGCCGAGGAGGTAGTACGGAAAACACCATATATTTT
CDR3 protein: CASSRGGSTENTIYF

J gene: TRBJ2-7
clone size: NA
V gene: TRBV5-8
D gene: TRBD1
CDR3 DNA: TGTGCCAGCAGCTTTAGACAGGGAGAGCTGGACGAGCAGTACTTC
CDR3 protein: CASSFRQGELDEQYF

J gene: TRBJ1-3
clone size: NA
V gene: TRBV5-8
D gene: NA
CDR3 DNA: TGTGCCAGCAGCTTGGTTCGGAGCTCTGGAAACACCATATATTTT
CDR3 protein: CASSLVRSSGNTIYF

J gene: TRBJ2-7
clone size: NA
V gene: TRBV2
D gene: TRBD2
CDR3 DNA: TGTGCCAGCAGTGACGCGGGCGGGGGGAACTCCTACGAGCAGTACTTC
CDR3 protein: CASSDAGGGNSYEQYF

J gene: TRBJ1-4
clone size: NA
V gene: TRBV3-1/TRBV3-2
D gene: NA
CDR3 DNA: TGTGCCAGCAGCCAAGCCGGGAAGCAAGAAAAACTGTTTTTT
CDR3 protein: CASSQAGKQEKLFF

J gene: TRBJ2-2
clone size: NA
V gene: TRBV7-2
D gene: NA
CDR3 DNA: TGTGCCAGCAGGGCTCCGGTACAGGGAAACACCGGGGAGCTGTTTTTT
CDR3 protein: CASRAPVQGNTGELFF

J gene: TRBJ2-3
clone size: NA
V gene: TRBV4-1
D gene: TRBD2
CDR3 DNA: TGCGCCAGCAGCCAAGATAGCGGGGTTAGGGATACGCAGTATTTT
CDR3 protein: CASSQDSGVRDTQYF

J gene: TRBJ2-4
clone size: NA
V gene: TRBV2
D gene: TRBD2
CDR3 DNA: TGTGCCAGCAGTTATCCTAGCGGGGGTGAAAACATTCAGTACTTC
CDR3 protein: CASSYPSGGENIQYF

J gene: TRBJ1-5
clone size: NA
V gene: TRBV19
D gene: NA
CDR3 DNA: TGTGCCAGTAGGGAAGCGGGCGGTAGCAATCAGCCCCAGCATTTT
CDR3 protein: CASREAGGSNQPQHF

J gene: TRBJ1-6
clone size: NA
V gene: TRBV7-2
D gene: NA
CDR3 DNA: TGTGCCAGCAGCTCGATGTTGACCTTGGGGAGTTCACCCCTCCACTTT
CDR3 protein: CASSSMLTLGSSPLHF

J gene: TRBJ2-2
clone size: NA
V gene: TRBV19
D gene: TRBD2
CDR3 DNA: TGTGCCAGTAGCGGGGGGGCCACCGGGGAGCTGTTTTTT
CDR3 protein: CASSGGATGELFF

J gene: TRBJ1-1
clone size: NA
V gene: TRBV4-1
D gene: NA
CDR3 DNA: TGCGCCAGCAGCCAAGATTCATTCGCAGGGGACACTGAAGCTTTCTTT
CDR3 protein: CASSQDSFAGDTEAFF

J gene: TRBJ2-3
clone size: NA
V gene: TRBV7-3
D gene: NA
CDR3 DNA: TGTGCCAGCAGCCCCCAAGCCTCGGGTGATGGCACAGATACGCAGTATTTT
CDR3 protein: CASSPQASGDGTDTQYF

J gene: TRBJ1-5
clone size: once
V gene: TRBV19
D gene: NA
CDR3 DNA: TGTGCCAGTAGTATATCTGAGTATAGCAATCAGCCCCAGCATTTT
CDR3 protein: CASSISEYSNQPQHF

J gene: TRBJ1-1
clone size: NA
V gene: TRBV7-8
D gene: NA
CDR3 DNA: TGTGCCAGCAGCCCCGTTCGGGGGGAGAACACTGAAGCTTTCTTT
CDR3 protein: CASSPVRGENTEAFF

J gene: TRBJ2-3
clone size: NA
V gene: TRBV20-1
D gene: NA
CDR3 DNA: TGCAGTGCTAGTGACGGGGTTACAGATACGCAGTATTTT
CDR3 protein: CSASDGVTDTQYF

J gene: TRBJ2-7
clone size: NA
V gene: TRBV6-5
D gene: TRBD1
CDR3 DNA: TGTGCCAGCAGCTTGGACAGGACCTACGAGCAGTACTTC
CDR3 protein: CASSLDRTYEQYF

J gene: TRBJ2-1
clone size: NA
V gene: TRBV30
D gene: NA
CDR3 DNA: TGTGCCTGGGGGAATCTGGCGGGGAAGCAGTTCTTC
CDR3 protein: CAWGNLAGKQFF

J gene: TRBJ1-1
clone size: few
V gene: TRBV2
D gene: NA
CDR3 DNA: TGTGCCAGCATATGGAGGGCGTTTTCGGAGTTGAACACTGAAGCTTTCTTT
CDR3 protein: CASIWRAFSELNTEAFF

J gene: TRBJ1-6
clone size: NA
V gene: TRBV27
D gene: NA
CDR3 DNA: TGTGCCAGCAGAACCCCCGAAGTGGCAGGGAAAAATTCACCCCTCCACTTT
CDR3 protein: CASRTPEVAGKNSPLHF

J gene: TRBJ1-1
clone size: NA
V gene: TRBV6-5
D gene: NA
CDR3 DNA: TGTGCCAGCAGGACACCACAGAACACTGAAGCTTTCTTT
CDR3 protein: CASRTPQNTEAFF

J gene: TRBJ1-1
clone size: NA
V gene: TRBV10-2
D gene: NA
CDR3 DNA: TGCGCCAGCAGGCCCGGACAGACGGGCACTGAAGCTTTCTTT
CDR3 protein: CASRPGQTGTEAFF

J gene: TRBJ1-4
clone size: NA
V gene: TRBV6-5
D gene: TRBD1
CDR3 DNA: TGTGCCAGCAGACGGACAGGCCGCAATGAAAAACTGTTTTTT
CDR3 protein: CASRRTGRNEKLFF

J gene: TRBJ1-1
clone size: NA
V gene: TRBV2
D gene: NA
CDR3 DNA: TGTGCCAGCAGTGATCTGGGGAGTTTAGAAGCTTTCTTT
CDR3 protein: CASSDLGSLEAFF

J gene: TRBJ2-2
clone size: NA
V gene: TRBV2
D gene: NA
CDR3 DNA: TGTGCCAGCAGGCGGCAGGGGAGCGGGGAGCTGTTTTTT
CDR3 protein: CASRRQGSGELFF

J gene: TRBJ1-1
clone size: NA
V gene: TRBV5-8
D gene: NA
CDR3 DNA: TGTGCCAGCAGCTCCCTTCCGGGACTCTTGAACACTGAAGCTTTCTTT
CDR3 protein: CASSSLPGLLNTEAFF

J gene: TRBJ1-4
clone size: NA
V gene: TRBV28
D gene: NA
CDR3 DNA: TGTGCCAGCAGTTTTTCCACGGGGGGGAACTTGTTTTTT
CDR3 protein: CASSFSTGGNLFF

J gene: TRBJ1-5
clone size: NA
V gene: TRBV10-2
D gene: TRBD1
CDR3 DNA: TGCGCCAGCATCCAGGGGGAAGGTCAGCCCCAGCATTTT
CDR3 protein: CASIQGEGQPQHF

J gene: TRBJ1-1
clone size: once
V gene: TRBV7-9
D gene: NA
CDR3 DNA: TGTGCCAGCAGCCTCCAGGGGCAAGTAGCTTTCTTT
CDR3 protein: CASSLQGQVAFF

J gene: TRBJ2-3
clone size: NA
V gene: TRBV9
D gene: TRBD2
CDR3 DNA: TGTGCCAGCAGCGTAGTCGAGGCTAGCGGGGGGCCATCAGCGGATACGCAGTATTTT
CDR3 protein: CASSVVEASGGPSADTQYF

J gene: TRBJ2-1
clone size: NA
V gene: TRBV7-2
D gene: TRBD2
CDR3 DNA: TGTGCCAGCAGCTTAGTTGAGCGGGGGGACTCGTTCTTC
CDR3 protein: CASSLVERGDSFF

J gene: TRBJ1-5
clone size: NA
V gene: TRBV7-2
D gene: NA
CDR3 DNA: TGTGCCAGCAGCTTAGACGTCGGTGCGCGGCCCCAGCATTTT
CDR3 protein: CASSLDVGARPQHF

J gene: TRBJ1-4
clone size: NA
V gene: TRBV11-2
D gene: TRBD1
CDR3 DNA: TGTGCCAGCAGCGACCCGTCCGAAGGGGGCTTAGATGAAAAACTGTTTTTT
CDR3 protein: CASSDPSEGGLDEKLFF

J gene: TRBJ1-2
clone size: NA
V gene: TRBV6-5
D gene: NA
CDR3 DNA: TGTGCCAGCAGTTACTCTCCCGGGGGGGATGGCTACACCTTC
CDR3 protein: CASSYSPGGDGYTF

J gene: TRBJ1-2
clone size: NA
V gene: TRBV10-3
D gene: NA
CDR3 DNA: TGTGCCATCAGCACAGGGCAACGAGGCTACACCTTC
CDR3 protein: CAISTGQRGYTF

J gene: TRBJ2-2
clone size: NA
V gene: TRBV11-2
D gene: NA
CDR3 DNA: TGTGCCAGCAGCCGAACGCAGGGAAGTTCTGGCGGGGAGCTGTTTTTT
CDR3 protein: CASSRTQGSSGGELFF

J gene: TRBJ1-2
clone size: NA
V gene: TRBV3-1/TRBV3-2
D gene: NA
CDR3 DNA: TGTGCCAGCAGCCCCAGATTACAGGGATCGGGCGGCGGCTACACCTTC
CDR3 protein: CASSPRLQGSGGGYTF

J gene: TRBJ2-1
clone size: NA
V gene: TRBV7-8
D gene: NA
CDR3 DNA: TGTGCCAGCAGCTCCCCCAGGGGGACTTCCTACAATGAGCAGTTCTTC
CDR3 protein: CASSSPRGTSYNEQFF

J gene: TRBJ2-6
clone size: NA
V gene: TRBV3-1/TRBV3-2
D gene: TRBD2
CDR3 DNA: TGTGCCAGCTCCCTGGCGGGGGTGGCGGGGGCCAACGTCCTGACTTTC
CDR3 protein: CASSLAGVAGANVLTF

J gene: TRBJ2-7
clone size: NA
V gene: TRBV28
D gene: TRBD2
CDR3 DNA: TGTGCCAGCAGTCCCCCCTCCGGGGGGGCCGGCTACGAGCAGTACTTC
CDR3 protein: CASSPPSGGAGYEQYF

J gene: TRBJ1-1
clone size: NA
V gene: TRBV11-2
D gene: TRBD1
CDR3 DNA: TGTGCCAGCAGCTTAGATGACAGGGTATGGACTGAAGCTTTCTTT
CDR3 protein: CASSLDDRVWTEAFF

J gene: TRBJ2-1
clone size: NA
V gene: TRBV27
D gene: TRBD2
CDR3 DNA: TGTGCCAGCAGTTTGAGCTTAGCGGGGGACAATGAGCAGTTCTTC
CDR3 protein: CASSLSLAGDNEQFF

J gene: TRBJ1-1
clone size: once
V gene: TRBV3-1/TRBV3-2
D gene: NA
CDR3 DNA: TGTGCCAGCAGCCAAGTCCAGGGCCGAGGAGCTTTCTTT
CDR3 protein: CASSQVQGRGAFF

J gene: TRBJ1-4
clone size: NA
V gene: TRBV9
D gene: TRBD1
CDR3 DNA: TGTGCCAGCAGCGTAGCAGGGGGTAGAAATGAAAAACTGTTTTTT
CDR3 protein: CASSVAGGRNEKLFF